This TCR beta chain was found in a study of cytomegalovirus exposure and HLA in healthy donors. The donors belonged to the roughly 110-subject validation cohort, separate from the 666-subject first cohort. The table came from immunoSEQ multiplex PCR; TCRdb's copy has only in-frame clones and leaves some out. The sample shows 130,000 or so clones, about 85% of them seen only once. Note on this clone: What it binds is unknown.

Germline CDR1 SGDLS, CDR2 YYNGEE. The CDR3 covers 15 residues. The V and J ends lost 4 bases and 0 bases respectively, with 8 bases between them. The study's findings and limits: Most TCR sequences showed up rarely, but some public TCRs showed up in many donors.

The sample taken for sequencing was PBMCs. The sequence was obtained from a woman aged 25-40 years in good health and CMV-seronegative. This rearrangement joins TRBV9 to TRBJ1-6; the D is unclear. Written as DNA, the CDR3 is TGTGCCAGCAGCCCAAGGAGCTCCTATAATTCACCCCTCCACTTT. This sequence encodes CASSPRSSYNSPLHF. The full variable domain, completed using reference TRBV9 and TRBJ1-6, is DSGVTQTPKHLITATGQRVTLRCSPRSGDLSVYWYQQSLDQGLQFLIQYYNGEERAKGNILERFSAQQFPDLHSELNLSSLELGDSALYFCASSPRSSYNSPLHFGNGTRLTVT.